Each of the 27 T cell receptor beta chains below was sequenced from the same sample in a study of T-cell memory formation after mild COVID-19. TCRdb analysed the 5' RACE reads with MiXCR anew, one entry per CDR3 protein. This table has about 170,000 distinct CDR3 sequences, 10% to 15% appearing once. The material sequenced was PBMCs or a T cell subset sorted from them (not recorded which). The receptors stem from a man aged 18 to 29 who had mild COVID-19 (a few samples of this study predate the infection). Cell type and time point are not known.

The chain recombines TRBV7-2 with TRBJ2-5; 9 bases fit TRBD1. The germline gives CDR1 SGHTA, CDR2 FQGNSA. V was pared by 4 bases and J by 2 bases, with 5 bases of the junction left unmatched. The length of the CDR3 is 15 residues. The CDR3 here is CASSSPGQGQETQYF. The CDR3 nucleotides read TGTGCCAGCAGCTCGCCGGGACAGGGTCAAGAGACCCAGTACTTC.

This clonotype turned up a few times. This rearrangement joins TRBV20-1 to TRBJ2-5; D is perhaps TRBD2 (6 bases). This CDR3 has 12 amino acids. Per the germline V gene, CDR1 is DFQATT and CDR2 is SNEGSKA (reference sequence). V lost 2 bases to trimming and J lost 7 bases, with 11 bases between them. CDR3 nucleotide sequence: TGCAGTGCTAGAACGGTGGGGGGGACCCAGTACTTC. As protein: CSARTVGGTQYF.

This rearrangement joins TRBV5-1 to TRBJ1-5, with TRBD1 matching over 9 bases. CDR1 SGHRS and CDR2 YFSETQ come from the germline V gene. V lost 3 bases and J lost 5; bases outside the gene matches: 3. The CDR3 spans 14 residues. In DNA form, the CDR3 reads TGCGCCAGCAGCTATACAGGGGGCGATCAGCCCCAGCATTTT. Its translation is CASSYTGGDQPQHF.

Concerning this clonotype: This may arise from a read error, as a much more abundant clone is one base away. J is TRBJ2-3 and V is TRBV7-9; possibly TRBD1 or TRBD2 for D (5 bases each). Germline loops: CDR1 SEHNR, CDR2 FQNEAQ (reference sequence). The CDR3 sequence is 15 residues long. CDR3 residues: CSSSDRGKGTDTQYF. The CDR3 coding sequence is TGTTCCAGCAGCGATCGAGGCAAGGGGACGGATACGCAGTATTTT.

The V and J genes are TRBV6-5 and TRBJ1-2; weak D call: TRBD1 (5 bases). Looked up from germline, CDR1 is MNHEY and CDR2 is SVGAGI. With 6 bases removed from V and 1 base from J, the gap between germline ends came to 12 bases. CDR3 size: 14 residues. This CDR3 is CASRPRQFNYGYTF. CDR3 nucleotide sequence: TGTGCCAGCAGACCTCGACAGTTTAACTATGGCTACACCTTC.

This clonotype showed up just a few times. The chain employs TRBV12-3 or TRBV12-4 and TRBJ1-2; tentative D call: TRBD1 (6 bases). This CDR3 is built from 12 residues. V was cut by 5 bases and J by 8 bases, with 12 bases left in between. The CDR3 sequence is CASSLGGRGYTF. The CDR3, as DNA: TGTGCCAGCAGTCTAGGGGGACGGGGCTACACCTTC.

This clonotype came up a few times. The V call is TRBV9, the J call TRBJ2-5; tentatively, D is TRBD1 (6 bases). The CDR3 length is 15 residues. The V and J ends lost 4 bases and 5 bases respectively, with 18 bases between them. Per the germline V gene, CDR1 is SGDLS and CDR2 is YYNGEE. CDR3 amino acids: CASSPGEGSRETQYF. The CDR3 DNA is TGTGCCAGCAGCCCAGGGGAAGGCTCTCGGGAGACCCAGTACTTC.

This clonotype has a handful of counts. The chain couples TRBV7-2 to TRBJ1-1, with no clear D. From germline, CDR1 is SGHTA and CDR2 FQGNSA. The germline V and J ends were trimmed by 1 base and 5 bases, with 5 bases remaining between them. This CDR3 has 12 amino acids. CDR3 in amino acids: CASSLGLTEAFF. The CDR3 nucleotides read TGTGCCAGCAGCTTAGGCCTGACTGAAGCTTTCTTT.

This clonotype was observed a few times. For the CDR3, the DNA is TGTGCCAGCAGCGACCCCGGGACACCTTACGAGCAGTACTTC. Amino acids: CASSDPGTPYEQYF. The genes are TRBV6-2 or TRBV6-3 and TRBJ2-7; D is possibly TRBD1 (6 bases). Between the trimmed V and J ends, which lost 6 bases and 4 bases, there was a span of 16 bases. This CDR3 is 14 amino acids long. Germline CDR1 is MNHEY and CDR2 is SVGEGT.

The chain carries TRBV7-2 and TRBJ2-2, with 8 positions matching TRBD1. The CDR3 consists of 15 residues. Germline assignment: CDR1 SGHTA and CDR2 FQGNSA. V gave up 4 bases and J gave up 4 bases; unmatched junction bases: 5. The CDR3 bases are TGTGCCAGCAGCTCCAGGGGGCTGGGCACCGGGGAGCTGTTTTTT. It specifies CASSSRGLGTGELFF. The full variable domain, its missing parts supplied by reference TRBV7-2 and TRBJ2-2, is GAGVSQSPSNKVTEKGKDVELRCDPISGHTALYWYRQSLGQGLEFLIYFQGNSAPDKSGLPSDRFSAERTGGSVSTLTIQRTQQEDSAVYLCASSSRGLGTGELFFGEGSRLTVL.

This clonotype was found many times. The V gene is TRBV29-1, the J gene TRBJ2-7; 7 bases are a match to TRBD2. The length of the CDR3 is 12 residues. V lost 4 bases and J lost 2; bases outside the gene matches: 2. Germline CDR1 is SQVTM and CDR2 is ANQGSEA. The CDR3 protein is CSVGGLAYEQYF. CDR3 DNA: TGCAGCGTTGGAGGACTAGCCTACGAGCAGTACTTC.

The rearrangement uses TRBV5-5 and TRBJ1-2, with D unclear. This CDR3 has 15 amino acids. CDR1 and CDR2 (germline): SGHKS, YYEKEE (reference sequence). V shed 0 bases and J shed 4 bases, with 13 bases lying between them. CDR3 in amino acids: CASSLGTLGGYGYTF. DNA of the CDR3: TGTGCCAGCAGCTTGGGAACCCTCGGCGGCTATGGCTACACCTTC.

This clonotype was counted between two and nine times. The V call is TRBV7-2, the J call TRBJ1-2, with a possible D match to TRBD1 (5 bases). CDR3 length equals 13 residues. Trimming took 2 bases from V and 4 from J, leaving 8 bases between them. The germline gives CDR1 SGHTA, CDR2 FQGNSA. The CDR3: CASSLPGAYGYTF. DNA of the CDR3: TGTGCCAGCAGCTTACCTGGGGCCTATGGCTACACCTTC.

This clonotype was counted ten times or more. V gene TRBV11-2 combines with J gene TRBJ2-7; possibly TRBD1 for D (6 bases). CDR1 and CDR2 (germline): SGHAT, FQNNGV. The CDR3 has 13 amino acids. V lost 1 base to trimming and J lost 7 bases, with 11 bases between them. CDR3 protein: CASSLVGGEEQYV. The CDR3 DNA reads TGTGCCAGCAGCTTAGTTGGGGGCGAAGAGCAGTACGTC.

The rearrangement uses TRBV18 and TRBJ2-2, with 9 positions matching TRBD1. The CDR3 has 14 amino acids. Germline trimming cut 3 bases from V and 8 bases from J; bases unmatched to any gene: 4. In germline, CDR1 is KGHSH, CDR2 LQKENI. The CDR3 loop reads CASSPWTGEGELFF. The CDR3, as DNA: TGTGCCAGCTCACCGTGGACAGGGGAAGGGGAGCTGTTTTTT.

The chain uses TRBV3-1 and TRBJ2-2; TRBD1 is a possible D gene (5 bases). CDR3 length: 13 residues. CDR1 and CDR2 (germline): LGHDT, YNNKEL (reference sequence). V gave up 0 bases and J gave up 13 bases, with 12 bases separating them. Here the CDR3 reads CASSQDLQGGLFF. Here the CDR3 DNA reads TGTGCCAGCAGCCAAGATCTGCAGGGTGGGCTGTTTTTT. Using reference TRBV3-1 and TRBJ2-2 for the parts outside the CDR3, the full variable domain is DTAVSQTPKYLVTQMGNDKSIKCEQNLGHDTMYWYKQDSKKFLKIMFSYNNKELIINETVPNRFSPKSPDKAHLNLHINSLELGDSAVYFCASSQDLQGGLFFGEGSRLTVL.

In this sample, this clonotype turned up a few times. This chain connects TRBV12-3 or TRBV12-4 to TRBJ2-7, with 10 bases identical to TRBD2. The CDR3 extends over 15 amino acids. Losses at the gene ends were 5 bases for V and 6 bases for J; bases not matched to a gene: 10. In nucleotides, the CDR3 is TGTGCCAGCAGTCCAACCAGCGGGGGGGCACGCGAGCAGTACTTC. Protein sequence: CASSPTSGGAREQYF.

This clonotype was counted a few times. The chain employs TRBV27 and TRBJ1-1, with 7 bases lining up with TRBD1. The ends lost 2 bases at V and 6 bases at J; junction bases unmatched: 9. The CDR3 covers 15 residues. CDR1 is MNHEY and CDR2 is SMNVEV in the germline V gene (reference sequence). The CDR3 spells CASSLLGQGDSEAFF. The CDR3 DNA follows: TGTGCCAGCAGTTTACTGGGCCAGGGGGACTCTGAAGCTTTCTTT.

Only one count was recorded for this clonotype. This sequence joins TRBV7-3 and TRBJ2-1, with D possibly being TRBD2 (6 bases). V lost 2 bases and J 3 bases, leaving 11 bases between the germline ends. The CDR3 length is 15 residues. Germline V CDR1 and CDR2: SGHTA, FQGTGA. In DNA, the CDR3 is TGTGCCAGCAGCTTACTGGGGGGTGGCTACAATGAGCAGTTCTTC. Translation: CASSLLGGGYNEQFF.

In its sample, this clonotype was seen a few times. The chain employs TRBV12-3 or TRBV12-4 and TRBJ2-7; D is uncertain. V lost 3 bases and J lost 7, with 7 bases in between. This CDR3 is 11 amino acids long. The CDR3 here is CASSLRQEQYF. CDR3 bases: TGTGCCAGCAGTTTGCGGCAGGAGCAGTACTTC.

This clonotype came up a few times. This chain joins TRBV11-1 and TRBJ2-3; D ambiguous. CDR3 length equals 14 residues. The germline CDR1 and CDR2 sequences are SGHAT and FQDESV (reference sequence). The ends were cut back, 7 bases at V and 2 bases at J, with 13 bases in the middle. CDR3 sequence reads: CASKMRLLTDTQYF. The CDR3, as DNA: TGTGCCAGCAAAATGAGACTCCTCACAGATACGCAGTATTTT.

This clonotype was seen a few times. The rearrangement uses TRBV2 and TRBJ2-3, with TRBD1 as a possible D gene (6 bases). The CDR3 is 13 residues long. V was clipped by 6 bases and J by 5 bases, with 12 bases between them. In germline, CDR1 is SNHLY, CDR2 FYNNEI. CDR3 sequence: CASRQGREDTQYF. The CDR3 coding sequence is TGTGCCAGCAGACAGGGCCGTGAAGATACGCAGTATTTT.

A few counts support this clonotype. The V call is TRBV5-5, the J call TRBJ1-2; possibly TRBD1 for D (5 bases). Trimming took 2 bases from V and 6 from J, leaving 20 bases between them. The V gene's germline CDR1 is SGHKS and CDR2 YYEKEE (reference sequence). The CDR3 sequence is 16 residues long. The CDR3 nucleotides are TGTGCCAGCAGCTTCCCCTCCACAGGACGGGAGCATGGCTACACCTTC. Its protein product is CASSFPSTGREHGYTF.

This clonotype has just a few counts. This sequence joins TRBV5-6 and TRBJ1-4; no clear D. Germline V gene lookup returns CDR1 SGHDT and CDR2 YYEEEE. The CDR3 is 14 residues long. Trimming cost V 4 bases and J 5 bases, with 12 bases left between them. The chain's CDR3 is CASSPPLRNEKLFF. Here the CDR3 DNA reads TGTGCCAGCAGCCCCCCCCTGAGAAATGAAAAACTGTTTTTT.

The sample holds a few counts of this clonotype. The chain is built from TRBV4-3 and TRBJ2-1; weak D call: TRBD1 (6 bases). The CDR3 is made up of 15 amino acids. Trimming left V 4 bases short and J 2 bases short, with 12 bases between. Germline V CDR1 and CDR2: LGHNA, YSLEER. The CDR3 DNA sequence: TGCGCCAGCAGCCTAAGAAGGACAGCCTACAATGAGCAGTTCTTC. Amino acids: CASSLRRTAYNEQFF.

This clonotype was seen many times. V gene TRBV6-2 or TRBV6-3 combines with J gene TRBJ2-2; no definite D call. The V gene's germline CDR1 is MNHEY and CDR2 SVGEGT. The CDR3 extends over 14 amino acids. Trimming left V 4 bases short and J 6 bases short, with 12 bases between. CDR3 coding DNA: TGTGCCAGCAGTTTGGTGGTTCCCCCCGGGGAGCTGTTTTTT. Its translation: CASSLVVPPGELFF.

This clonotype was seen only a few times. The J gene is TRBJ1-5, the V gene TRBV15; D remains ambiguous. Trimming removed 0 bases from V and 6 bases from J, with 12 bases in between. The CDR3 has 15 amino acids. Per germline, CDR1 LNHNV and CDR2 YYDKDF (reference sequence). CDR3 nucleotides: TGTGCCACCAGCAGAGATAGGTCTGAGTTTCAGCCCCAGCATTTT. It specifies CATSRDRSEFQPQHF.